This record concerns one T cell receptor (beta chain) sequence. Its antigen remains unidentified. As originally analysed: With immunoSEQ giving junction-only sequences and no quality scores, filtering differed. Assay: immunoSEQ multiplex PCR; the TCRdb copy retains only in-frame clones and omits some. Clonal size and the V and J genes are those of that table, whereas D and trimming came from the DNA. The sample shows about 2.1 million clones, around 93% of them seen only once. It was CD45RO-negative cells, positively selected for CCR7, that made up naive CD8 cells, with terminally differentiated effector memory CD45RA+ cells excluded. This entry is derived from a study of shared clonotypes between healthy human individuals. Study background: The study drew on a couple of women and three men aged 18 to 49 as donors.

Study outcomes and limitations: Sequencing depth was predicted to influence how clonotypes are shared among donors. Sampling was confined to blood; repertoires within tissues likely differ.

Per germline, CDR1 SGDLS and CDR2 YYNGEE. Trimming took 0 bases from V and 6 from J, leaving 10 bases between them. The CDR3 covers 14 residues. The source is a man aged 18 to 30 in good health. Some clones in this sample may be carry-over from other donors' samples. The chain has TRBV9 and TRBJ1-5; no reliable D call. Sequencing was carried out using naive CD8+ T cells from PBMCs. The CDR3 sequence: CASSVAPFGQPQHF. CDR3 nucleotide sequence: TGTGCCAGCAGCGTAGCCCCCTTTGGTCAGCCCCAGCATTTT. The whole variable domain, filled in from reference TRBV9 and TRBJ1-5, reads DSGVTQTPKHLITATGQRVTLRCSPRSGDLSVYWYQQSLDQGLQFLIQYYNGEERAKGNILERFSAQQFPDLHSELNLSSLELGDSALYFCASSVAPFGQPQHFGDGTRLSIL.